Presented here are 9 T cell receptor beta chains from one specimen sequenced in a study of T cells after yellow fever vaccination. One entry per CDR3 protein results from TCRdb running MiXCR on the 5' RACE reads. The sample records fewer than 150,000 distinct CDR3 sequences, about 8% being singletons. This specimen was CD4+ T cells sorted from PBMCs, taken 5 days after the yellow fever booster vaccination. These receptors were obtained from a man aged 25 to 40 who received the YFV17D yellow fever vaccine.

This clonotype showed up many times. The rearrangement uses TRBV5-1 and TRBJ2-2, with D unclear. The CDR3 sequence is 14 residues long. The V and J ends lost 4 bases and 0 bases respectively, with 7 bases between them. From germline, CDR1 is SGHRS and CDR2 YFSETQ. CDR3 nucleotide sequence: TGCGCCAGCAGCCGGGCGACGAACACCGGGGAGCTGTTTTTT. Its protein product is CASSRATNTGELFF.

At least ten counts were recorded for this clonotype. The genes are TRBV5-6 and TRBJ2-3; D call uncertain. There are 17 residues in the CDR3. Germline V lookup: CDR1 SGHDT, CDR2 YYEEEE. V lost 4 bases and J 0 bases, leaving 18 bases between the germline ends. CDR3 coding DNA: TGTGCCAGCAGCCCCTCCCCTACGGCCCCAAGCACAGATACGCAGTATTTT. Its translation is CASSPSPTAPSTDTQYF.

This clonotype was found many times. V and J are TRBV7-2 and TRBJ2-7, with D perhaps TRBD2 (6 bases). CDR3 size: 14 residues. Germline V gene lookup returns CDR1 SGHTA and CDR2 FQGNSA. V lost 1 base and J lost 6, with 13 bases in between. The CDR3 protein is CASSLEPLAPEQYF. The CDR3 bases are TGTGCCAGCAGCTTAGAGCCGCTAGCGCCCGAGCAGTACTTC.

This chain links TRBV6-2 or TRBV6-3 with TRBJ2-3; 7 bases are shared with TRBD1. Losses at the gene ends were 6 bases for V and 3 bases for J; bases not matched to a gene: 6. Per germline, CDR1 MNHEY and CDR2 SVGEGT. The CDR3 loop spans 14 amino acids. CDR3 coding DNA: TGTGCCAGCAGCTCGGGACAGACGACAGATACGCAGTATTTT. Its translation is CASSSGQTTDTQYF.

The chain carries TRBV20-1 and TRBJ2-1; 8 nucleotides align to TRBD2. After removal of 3 bases from V and 0 bases from J, the junction contained 10 bases not matched to a gene. This CDR3 is 17 amino acids long. The germline gives CDR1 DFQATT, CDR2 SNEGSKA (reference sequence). The CDR3 nucleotides are TGCAGTGCTAGTTCTGCGGGAGGACTTGGCTCCTACAATGAGCAGTTCTTC. This gives the protein CSASSAGGLGSYNEQFF.

This clonotype appeared a few times. CDR3 nucleotide sequence: TGTGCCAGCAGCATGCCCCTTAGGAGGGCCCAAGGGGAGACCCAGTACTTC. This gives the protein CASSMPLRRAQGETQYF. This chain joins TRBV11-1 and TRBJ2-5; TRBD2 might be the D (6 bases). Germline values: CDR1 SGHAT, CDR2 FQDESV (reference sequence). This CDR3 spans 17 amino acids. Between the trimmed V and J ends, which lost 5 bases and 5 bases, there was a span of 24 bases.

This clonotype was observed at least ten times. The V gene is TRBV7-6, the J gene TRBJ2-1, with TRBD2 matching 7 bases. Germline CDR1 and CDR2: SGHVS and FNYEAQ. Germline trimming cut 3 bases from V and 1 base from J; bases unmatched to any gene: 3. CDR3 length equals 15 residues. CDR3 in amino acids: CASSFERDSYNEQFF. DNA of the CDR3: TGTGCCAGCAGCTTTGAGCGGGATTCCTACAATGAGCAGTTCTTC.

This clonotype was picked up many times. The genes are TRBV20-1 and TRBJ2-3, with 7 bases that match TRBD2. Per the germline V gene, CDR1 is DFQATT and CDR2 is SNEGSKA (reference sequence). The CDR3 runs to 14 residues. V trimming: 5 bases; J trimming: 1 base; junction bases outside the gene matches: 6. The CDR3 loop reads CSAGSGSRTDTQYF. The CDR3 DNA reads as TGCAGTGCTGGTAGCGGGTCCCGCACAGATACGCAGTATTTT.

This clonotype was detected many times. This chain uses TRBV12-3 or TRBV12-4 with TRBJ2-2; 8 bases match TRBD2. This CDR3 comprises 14 residues. V lost 5 bases to trimming and J lost 2 bases; unmatched junction nucleotides: 1. CDR3 region: CASSAGGNTGELFF. DNA for the CDR3: TGTGCCAGCAGTGCGGGGGGAAACACCGGGGAGCTGTTTTTT.